This T cell receptor beta chain was sequenced in a study of OX40 agonist ivuxolimab in advanced cancers. On the study more broadly: Six ivuxolimab dose levels, 0.01 to 10 mg/kg, were given intravenously every 2 weeks. Broader study findings: Clonal expansion by week 6 occurred in CD4+ and CD8+ blood T cells (at 0.1 to 3.0 mg/kg).

The method was immunoSEQ multiplex PCR; TCRdb's version includes in-frame clones alone and lacks a portion of them. The sample yields nearly 45,000 clones, about 89% seen once. This clone is classed as medium-sized. Its antigen is still unknown. The CDR3 is 11 amino acids. V gave up 4 bases and J gave up 10 bases, with 10 bases separating them. Looked up from germline, CDR1 is SGHRS and CDR2 is YFSETQ. The rearrangement uses TRBV5-1 and TRBJ2-3; the D is unclear. Material: CD4+ or CD8+ T cells sorted from blood, obtained in a trial of the OX40 agonist ivuxolimab. This receptor was obtained from an adult with an advanced solid tumor such as melanoma, head and neck, liver or kidney cancer. The CDR3 spells CASSLSDAQYF. The CDR3, as DNA: TGCGCCAGCAGCCTGAGCGATGCGCAGTATTTT.